The clone carrying this T cell receptor beta chain has just one count. Its target is unknown. The sample comes from a study of cytomegalovirus exposure and HLA in healthy donors. Study background: An analysis done earlier identified about 120 million unique TCR beta sequences from approximately 180 million T cells.

Study-level results: Rates of TCR association differed by HLA locus in a later analysis, with DRB1 highest and HLA-C lowest. A later analysis found that most CMV-associated TCR beta chains appeared HLA-restricted.

CDR1 is GTSNPN, CDR2 SVGIG, per germline (reference sequence). The CDR3 consists of 13 residues. The ends were cut back, 3 bases at V and 6 bases at J, with 14 bases in the middle. The PCR used 60 Vbeta and 13 Jbeta primers. Only in-frame clones appear in the TCRdb table, and some are missing; sequencing was by immunoSEQ multiplex PCR. The sample holds approximately 180,000 clones, around 87% seen once. Sequencing used PBMCs. This sequence was found in a woman aged 18-29 years in good health and CMV-seronegative. The chain uses TRBV30 and TRBJ1-1; D gene unclear. CDR3 protein: CAWSSQASSEAFF. In DNA, the CDR3 is TGTGCCTGGAGCTCCCAGGCGTCCTCTGAAGCTTTCTTT.